The 2 T cell receptor beta chains listed next were all sequenced from one sample in a study of T cell repertoires in cytomegalovirus infection (dated by TCRdb to between 2019 and 2020). Their target antigens are unknown. Sequencing was carried out with an Illumina HiSeq 1500. Using fastp at Q25 and MiXCR, TCRdb reprocessed the public reads and kept productive beta chains. Every CDR3 protein is listed once, alongside the most common genes and DNA of its rows. Across this sample there are 60,000 to 75,000 distinct CDR3 sequences, with about 22% seen only once. Clones ranked in the top ten supply 79% of the sample. Input material: PBMCs, sequenced either directly or after in vitro stimulation (not recorded which). Receptors originate from a human donor in good health (CMV status not recorded). Some clones in this sample may be carry-over from other donors' samples.

The rearrangement links TRBV12-3 or TRBV12-4 to TRBJ2-1; no reliable D call. The ends were cut back, 5 bases at V and 7 bases at J, with 15 bases in the middle. The CDR3 has 14 amino acids. CDR3 sequence (DNA): TGTGCCAGCAGTCGGATAGGAATTATAAATGAGCAGTTCTTC. Its translation: CASSRIGIINEQFF.

This clonotype was seen only a few times. The gene calls are TRBV28 and TRBJ2-7, with no clear D. There are 13 residues in the CDR3. CDR1 MDHEN and CDR2 SYDVKM come from the germline V gene. V gave up 6 bases and J gave up 3 bases, with 12 bases separating them. The CDR3 protein is CASSLFSYYEQYF. The CDR3 DNA sequence: TGTGCCAGCAGCCTCTTCAGTTACTACGAGCAGTACTTC.